The source of this T cell receptor beta chain is a study of T cell changes during pregnancy in multiple sclerosis. The V gene's germline CDR1 is SGHRS and CDR2 YFSETQ. V dropped 6 bases and J dropped 4; count of bases not matched to a gene: 5. This CDR3 has 13 amino acids. Repertoires were generated with immunoSEQ multiplex PCR, while TCRdb's copy carries only in-frame clones and drops some. The sample carries approximately 40,000 clones, 75% to 95% recorded once. Sequencing was performed on CD4+ T cells from peripheral blood mononuclear cells, taken in the third trimester of pregnancy. The TCR sequence derives from a female donor in good health, enrolled as a control in a pregnancy study. The J gene is TRBJ1-2, the V gene TRBV5-1, with 8 bases fitting TRBD1. DNA for the CDR3: TGCGCCAGCAAAGTAGGGACAGGCTATGGCTACACCTTC. This codes for CASKVGTGYGYTF.